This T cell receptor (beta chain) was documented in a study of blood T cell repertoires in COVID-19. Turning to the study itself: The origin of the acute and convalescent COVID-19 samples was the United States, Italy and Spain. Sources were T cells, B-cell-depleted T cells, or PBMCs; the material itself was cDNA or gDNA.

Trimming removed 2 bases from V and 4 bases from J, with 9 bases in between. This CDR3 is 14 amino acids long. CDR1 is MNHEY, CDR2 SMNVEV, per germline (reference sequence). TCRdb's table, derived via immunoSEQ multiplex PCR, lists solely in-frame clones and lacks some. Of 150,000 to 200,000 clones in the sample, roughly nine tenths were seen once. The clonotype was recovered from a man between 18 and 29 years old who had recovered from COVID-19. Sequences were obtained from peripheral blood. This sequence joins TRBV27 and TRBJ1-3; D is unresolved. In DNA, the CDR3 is TGTGCCAGCAGTTTACGGGGAAGAGGAAACACCATATATTTT. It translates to CASSLRGRGNTIYF.